One sample yielded the 9 T cell receptor beta chains listed below, sequenced in a study of blood T cell repertoires in COVID-19. Profiling relied on immunoSEQ multiplex PCR, and the TCRdb table lists in-frame clones only, not all of them. The sample lists 140,000 to 150,000 clones; roughly 84% were seen once. The sequencing sample was made of PBMCs or T cells enriched from blood (not recorded which). The receptors here all came from a woman between 45 and 60 years old who had been exposed to COVID-19.

This chain connects TRBV19 to TRBJ1-2; TRBD1 might be the D (6 bases). Germline V gene lookup returns CDR1 LNHDA and CDR2 SQIVND (reference sequence). V dropped 6 bases and J dropped 0 bases, with 11 bases sitting between them. The CDR3 is 14 amino acids. The CDR3 reads CASSPDRTNYGYTF. CDR3 bases: TGTGCCAGTAGCCCGGACAGAACTAACTATGGCTACACCTTC.

The rearrangement uses TRBV4-3 and TRBJ2-7; 10 nucleotides align to TRBD1. The CDR3 is 16 amino acids. V trimming: 5 bases; J trimming: 4 bases; junction bases outside the gene matches: 11. Per the germline V gene, CDR1 is LGHNA and CDR2 is YSLEER. The CDR3 reads CASSGGGQGTLYEQYF. CDR3 nucleotide sequence: TGCGCCAGCAGCGGGGGGGGACAGGGGACTTTATACGAGCAGTACTTC.

CDR3 region: CASSEASVNYGYTF. CDR3 nucleotide sequence: TGTGCCAGCAGTGAAGCGTCAGTTAACTATGGCTACACCTTC. This sequence joins TRBV6-1 and TRBJ1-2; D call uncertain. The germline V gene has CDR1 MNHNS and CDR2 SASEGT. This CDR3 spans 14 amino acids. Trimming left V 0 bases short and J 1 base short, with 6 bases between.

The V call is TRBV11-2, the J call TRBJ2-1; tentative D call: TRBD1 (6 bases). CDR3 length: 16 amino acids. Per the germline V gene, CDR1 is SGHAT and CDR2 is FQNNGV. V shed 1 base and J shed 0 bases, with 10 bases lying between them. The CDR3 coding sequence is TGTGCCAGCAGCTTAGGCCGAGGGGGCTCCTACAATGAGCAGTTCTTC. This sequence encodes CASSLGRGGSYNEQFF.

The chain is built from TRBV5-1 and TRBJ2-1; tentative D call: TRBD1 (7 bases). V lost 2 bases, J lost 8 bases, and 14 bases lay in between. This CDR3 has 14 amino acids. Per the germline V gene, CDR1 is SGHRS and CDR2 is YFSETQ. For the CDR3, the DNA is TGCGCCAGCAGCTTAACTGCAGGGGGGCATGAGCAGTTCTTC. Translating gives CASSLTAGGHEQFF.

V is TRBV3-1 (or the pseudogene TRBV3-2) and J is TRBJ1-3; 8 bases are a match to TRBD1. J lost 3 bases, V lost 1 base, and 8 bases had no gene match. Germline CDR1 LGHDT, CDR2 YNNKEL (reference sequence). This CDR3 region has 17 residues. CDR3 region: CASSQGQGRIRGNTIYF. In DNA, the CDR3 is TGTGCCAGCAGCCAAGGACAGGGGAGAATTCGTGGAAACACCATATATTTT.

Here the CDR3 DNA reads TGCGCCAGCAGCCAAGACGGGACAGGGGCTGGGGTCTCTGGAAACACCATATATTTT. Its translation is CASSQDGTGAGVSGNTIYF. The rearrangement uses TRBV4-3 and TRBJ1-3, with TRBD1 matching over 10 bases. CDR1 and CDR2 (germline): LGHNA, YSLEER. The CDR3 is made up of 19 amino acids. Trimming at V came to 0 bases and at J to 0 bases, leaving 8 bases not matched to a gene.

The table lists this clone with many counts. The identical CDR3 is also encoded by other nucleotide sequences in the sample. The chain couples TRBV19 to TRBJ2-1; tentatively, D is TRBD1 (6 bases). Trimming cost V 7 bases and J 4 bases, with 14 bases left between them. CDR1 is LNHDA and CDR2 is SQIVND in the germline V gene (reference sequence). The CDR3 extends over 14 amino acids. The CDR3 DNA reads TGTGCCAGTAATCAGGGGTCCTCTTACAATGAGCAGTTCTTC. Translating gives CASNQGSSYNEQFF.

The V and J genes are TRBV6-5 and TRBJ1-3, with D hard to call. This CDR3 is 14 amino acids long. Germline lookup yields CDR1 MNHEY and CDR2 SVGAGI. Trimming stripped 9 bases from V and 0 bases from J, with 12 bases between. CDR3 nucleotides: TGTGCCAGTAGATCCGGGAGCTCTGGAAACACCATATATTTT. Translation: CASRSGSSGNTIYF.